The clone carrying this TCR beta chain was seen a handful of times. Its antigen is undetermined. This record comes from a study of beta chain features in type 1 diabetes. Study-wide context: Healthy donors and patients had similar age, gender and cell yields. Overall study results and limits: For type 1 diabetes patients, VDJ junctions showed fewer insertions and more deletions. TCRB CDR3 length was moderately but significantly reduced in all four CD4+ subsets of Type 1 diabetes patients.

CD45RO/CCR7/CD25/CD127/CD95/CD27 separated CD4+ naive, central memory, regulatory and stem cell-like memory cells by sorting. Reverse transcribing all isolated RNA meant expressed TCRB transcripts were sequenced. Produced via immunoSEQ multiplex PCR; TCRdb's table is partial and in-frame only. The sample shows more than 550,000 clones, about 14% of them seen only once. Losses at the gene ends were 0 bases for V and 5 bases for J; bases not matched to a gene: 5. The CDR3 runs to 15 residues. Germline V gene sequence: CDR1 MNHEY, CDR2 SVGAGI. V and J are TRBV6-5 and TRBJ1-2; TRBD1 matches at 8 bases. This TCR derives from a man aged 18 to 29 with type 1 diabetes. Specimen: naive CD4+ T cells from blood. The CDR3 DNA reads TGTGCCAGCAGTTACTCTCGACAGGGGACTTATGGCTACACCTTC. It specifies CASSYSRQGTYGYTF.